A single sample is the source of the 25 T cell receptor beta chains below, sequenced in a study of read filtering for tumor transcriptome and immune sequencing. Molecular barcoded adaptors covering alpha/delta and beta/gamma chains were used on 400 to 450 ng RNA. TCRdb re-derived calls from the reads in MiXCR, one entry per CDR3 protein. Among about 93,000 distinct CDR3 sequences listed, about a fifth were seen once. Sample: a population of CD138-negative cells sorted from bone marrow. All receptors come from a donor aged 40 or over with multiple myeloma.

This CDR3 reads CSTQLMTGNTEAFF. The CDR3, as DNA: TGCAGTACTCAGCTGATGACGGGTAACACTGAAGCTTTCTTT. The rearrangement uses TRBV20-1 and TRBJ1-1; no clear D. The V end was cut by 8 bases, the J end by 2 bases, with 18 bases between. The CDR3 runs to 14 residues. CDR1 and CDR2 from the germline V gene are DFQATT and SNEGSKA (reference sequence).

The sample holds many counts of this clonotype. J is TRBJ1-5 and V is TRBV5-6; perhaps TRBD1 as D (5 bases). Trimming removed 1 base at V and 7 bases at J, with 15 bases between. The CDR3 is 15 residues long. Germline CDR1 SGHDT, CDR2 YYEEEE. CDR3 coding DNA: TGTGCCAGCAGCTTGTTTGGAGGGACGAGCCAGCCCCAGCATTTT. Protein product: CASSLFGGTSQPQHF.

As regards this clonotype: Lacking the conserved final phenylalanine or tryptophan, this CDR3 likely reflects a read error. This chain connects TRBV13 to TRBJ2-2; D gene ambiguous. The V gene's germline CDR1 is PRHDT and CDR2 FYEKMQ (reference sequence). V was shortened by 1 base and J by 7 bases, with 7 bases between the two germline ends. The CDR3 consists of 13 residues. The CDR3 region has the DNA TGTGCCAGCAGCTTAGTAGGGAACGGGGAGCTGTTTCTT. It yields the protein CASSLVGNGELFL.

About this clonotype: A much larger clone lies a single base off, so this may be a read error. The J gene is TRBJ1-4, the V gene TRBV7-9, with 7 bases matching TRBD1. Trimming removed 5 bases from V and 3 bases from J; junction bases left unmatched: 6. The length of the CDR3 is 15 residues. The germline V gene has CDR1 SEHNR and CDR2 FQNEAQ (reference sequence). CDR3 in amino acids: CASSTRDRSNEKLFF. The DNA for the CDR3 is TGTGCCAGCAGCACCCGGGACAGATCTAATGAAAAACTGTTTTTT. The full variable domain, in which reference TRBV7-9 and TRBJ1-4 provide the parts outside the CDR3, is DTGVSQNPRHKITKRGQNVTFRCDPISEHNRLYWYRQTLGQGPEFLTYFQNEAQLEKSRLLSDRFSAERPKGSFSTLEIQRTEQGDSAMYLCASSTRDRSNEKLFFGSGTQLSVL.

This clonotype was counted between two and nine times. The rearrangement uses TRBV30 and TRBJ1-1; a possible D gene is TRBD1 (6 bases). Germline assignment: CDR1 GTSNPN and CDR2 SVGIG (reference sequence). There are 14 residues in the CDR3. Trimming cost V 1 base and J 6 bases, with 15 bases left between them. CDR3 sequence reads: CAWSGWGGAAEAFF. CDR3 in DNA: TGTGCCTGGAGTGGATGGGGGGGGGCGGCTGAAGCTTTCTTT.

This clonotype occurred many times. The chain has TRBV28 and TRBJ2-7; 8 bases map to TRBD1. Germline CDR1 MDHEN, CDR2 SYDVKM. Trimming cost V 11 bases and J 2 bases; bases outside gene matches: 5. The CDR3 is 12 amino acids. DNA of the CDR3: TGTGCCGCGAAACAGGGGGCCTACGAGCAGTACTTC. It encodes CAAKQGAYEQYF.

Comments on this clonotype: A read error is possible here, since a much larger clone lies one base away. V and J are TRBV5-1 and TRBJ1-1; 7 bases map to TRBD1. CDR1 is SGHRS, CDR2 YFSETQ, per germline. This CDR3 has 16 amino acids. Trimming at V came to 0 bases and at J to 3 bases, leaving 8 bases not matched to a gene. DNA for the CDR3: TGCGCCAGCAGCTTGGGAACAGGGGCGAGGGACACTGAAGCTTTCTTT. This gives the protein CASSLGTGARDTEAFF.

This clonotype was counted a few times. This may be a read error: a much more frequent sequence differs by one nucleotide. This chain joins TRBV5-5 and TRBJ2-7; D is perhaps TRBD2 (5 bases). Trimming stripped 2 bases from V and 5 bases from J, with 11 bases between. The CDR3 runs 13 residues. Germline CDR1 and CDR2: SGHKS and YYEKEE (reference sequence). Here the CDR3 reads CASSLDGVHEQYF. CDR3 sequence (DNA): TGTGCCAGCAGCTTAGACGGGGTCCACGAGCAGTACTTC.

There are many counts of this clonotype. The chain combines TRBV28 with TRBJ1-6; D is perhaps TRBD1 (6 bases). V shed 7 bases and J shed 8 bases, with 18 bases lying between them. This CDR3 region has 15 residues. Germline lookup yields CDR1 MDHEN and CDR2 SYDVKM. Here the CDR3 DNA reads TGTGCCAGCAATAGCAGGGGTAAAAGTCATTCACCCCTCCACTTT. Translating gives CASNSRGKSHSPLHF.

This clonotype was observed many times. The chain's CDR3 is CASSPGQGPDTQYF. The CDR3 DNA reads TGCGCCAGCAGCCCCGGACAGGGGCCAGATACGCAGTATTTT. The gene calls are TRBV5-1 and TRBJ2-3; TRBD1 aligns across 9 bases. CDR1 SGHRS and CDR2 YFSETQ come from the germline V gene. This CDR3 has 14 residues. The J segment lost 4 bases and the V segment lost 4 bases, leaving 4 bases of the junction unmatched.

This clonotype appeared a few times. This sequence joins TRBV18 and TRBJ2-1; maybe TRBD2 (5 bases). V was pared by 2 bases and J by 5 bases, with 16 bases between. This CDR3 contains 16 residues. Germline loops: CDR1 KGHSH, CDR2 LQKENI. DNA for the CDR3: TGTGCCAGCTCACCAAATCCGGGGTTGACTAACAATGAGCAGTTCTTC. Translation gives CASSPNPGLTNNEQFF.

This clonotype occurred a few times. The chain is built from TRBV7-8 and TRBJ2-7; a possible D gene is TRBD2 (6 bases). The CDR3 loop spans 15 amino acids. CDR1 SGHVS and CDR2 FQNEAQ come from the germline V gene. Trimming left V 7 bases short and J 3 bases short, with 19 bases between. The CDR3 coding sequence is TGTGCCAGCACCGACACCGGGACTCCAAACTACGAGCAGTACTTC. Its translation is CASTDTGTPNYEQYF.

This clonotype came up a few times. The chain is built from TRBV14 and TRBJ1-3, with D unclear. With 0 bases removed from V and 0 bases from J, the gap between germline ends came to 12 bases. This CDR3 spans 17 amino acids. Per germline, CDR1 SGHDN and CDR2 FVKESK. The CDR3 DNA is TGTGCCAGCAGCCAAGATTTGGGCCATCTCTCTGGAAACACCATATATTTT. It codes for CASSQDLGHLSGNTIYF.

The table lists this clonotype with many counts. V is TRBV5-1 and J is TRBJ2-7; the D gene could be TRBD1 or TRBD2 (5 bases each). V was pared by 5 bases and J by 1 base, with 13 bases between. The CDR3 is 14 residues long. Germline-derived CDR1 and CDR2 are SGHRS and YFSETQ. This CDR3 is CASRLTGPSYEQYF. The CDR3 DNA follows: TGCGCCAGCAGATTGACGGGACCATCCTACGAGCAGTACTTC.

This clonotype was detected only a few times. V gene TRBV7-2 combines with J gene TRBJ2-1, with 8 positions matching TRBD2. Trimming took 5 bases from V and 10 from J; bases not matched to a gene: 13. The germline V gene has CDR1 SGHTA and CDR2 FQGNSA. This CDR3 has 15 residues. The CDR3 region is CASSQLAGFGREQFF. The CDR3 DNA sequence: TGTGCCAGCAGCCAATTAGCGGGGTTTGGGAGAGAGCAGTTCTTC.

A note on this clonotype: A single base separates this from a much larger clone, so it may be a read error. This CDR3 reads CARRRTGTPFNEQFF. The CDR3 region has the DNA TGTGCCAGAAGACGTACCGGGACCCCTTTCAATGAGCAGTTCTTC. The V gene is TRBV28, the J gene TRBJ2-1; D could derive from TRBD1 or TRBD2 (5 bases each). The length of the CDR3 is 15 residues. Trimming took 9 bases from V and 6 from J, leaving 21 bases between them. CDR1 is MDHEN and CDR2 is SYDVKM in the germline V gene. The whole variable domain, remainder taken from reference TRBV28 and TRBJ2-1, is DVKVTQSSRYLVKRTGEKVFLECVQDMDHENMFWYRQDPGLGLRLIYFSYDVKMKEKGDIPEGYSVSREKKERFSLILESASTNQTSMYLCARRRTGTPFNEQFFGPGTRLTVL.

This clonotype has a count of ten or more. The chain uses TRBV28 and TRBJ1-4; D is undetermined. The CDR3 consists of 17 residues. Trimming took 6 bases from V and 6 from J, leaving 23 bases between them. Germline loops: CDR1 MDHEN, CDR2 SYDVKM. CDR3 sequence (DNA): TGTGCCAGCAGCTATCTCGCGCGGGGAGATAGAGATGAAAAACTGTTTTTT. Protein: CASSYLARGDRDEKLFF.

This sequence joins TRBV5-1 and TRBJ1-3, with 7 bases that match TRBD1. Trimming took 3 bases from V and 4 from J; bases not matched to a gene: 4. Germline CDR1 and CDR2: SGHRS and YFSETQ. The CDR3 extends over 14 amino acids. CDR3 amino acids: CASSSSGQGNTIYF. CDR3 nucleotide sequence: TGCGCCAGCAGCTCCTCGGGACAGGGAAACACCATATATTTT.

This clonotype was observed a handful of times. The chain couples TRBV29-1 to TRBJ2-7, with a possible D match to TRBD1 (5 bases). V was clipped by 1 base and J by 2 bases, with 6 bases between them. Germline V lookup: CDR1 SQVTM, CDR2 ANQGSEA. The CDR3 is made up of 12 amino acids. The CDR3 is CSVEVRAYEQYF. The DNA for the CDR3 is TGCAGCGTTGAAGTCAGGGCCTACGAGCAGTACTTC.

This clonotype was seen at least ten times. The chain has TRBV19 and TRBJ2-2; 7 bases are shared with TRBD1. The CDR3 contains 14 residues. Per germline, CDR1 LNHDA and CDR2 SQIVND (reference sequence). After removal of 4 bases from V and 6 bases from J, the junction contained 5 bases not matched to a gene. In nucleotides, the CDR3 is TGTGCCAGTAGTACCCGAGACAGGGCCGGGGAGCTGTTTTTT. This codes for CASSTRDRAGELFF.

The rearrangement joins TRBV12-3 or TRBV12-4 to TRBJ1-1; no clear D. The CDR3 spans 13 residues. Trimming pared 3 bases from V and 3 bases from J, leaving 8 bases between. The CDR3 sequence is CASSLRPDTEAFF. The CDR3 DNA reads as TGTGCCAGCAGTTTGAGGCCAGACACTGAAGCTTTCTTT.

V and J are TRBV19 and TRBJ2-5; D perhaps matches TRBD1 (5 bases). The CDR3 runs to 13 residues. From germline, CDR1 is LNHDA and CDR2 SQIVND (reference sequence). Trimming shortened V by 7 bases and J by 9 bases, and 18 bases separated the two germline ends. CDR3: CASKGDVGRAQYF. CDR3 DNA: TGTGCCAGTAAGGGTGATGTGGGCAGGGCCCAGTACTTC.

This clonotype showed up many times. The CDR3 region is CASSWTSGGHNSYNEQFF. CDR3 DNA sequence: TGTGCCAGCAGTTGGACTAGCGGGGGGCACAACTCCTACAATGAGCAGTTCTTC. The chain links TRBV28 to TRBJ2-1, with 14 positions matching TRBD2. Germline CDR1 MDHEN, CDR2 SYDVKM. Trimming took 4 bases from V and 0 from J; bases not matched to a gene: 5. The CDR3 runs 18 residues. The full variable domain, completed using reference TRBV28 and TRBJ2-1, is DVKVTQSSRYLVKRTGEKVFLECVQDMDHENMFWYRQDPGLGLRLIYFSYDVKMKEKGDIPEGYSVSREKKERFSLILESASTNQTSMYLCASSWTSGGHNSYNEQFFGPGTRLTVL.

The chain is built from TRBV6-2 or TRBV6-3 and TRBJ1-5, with a tentative D call TRBD1 (6 bases). The length of the CDR3 is 14 residues. V was clipped by 5 bases and J by 4 bases, with 12 bases between them. CDR1 and CDR2 (germline): MNHEY, SVGEGT. This chain's CDR3 is CASSNRDLNQPQHF. The DNA for the CDR3 is TGTGCCAGCAGTAACAGGGACCTAAATCAGCCCCAGCATTTT.

This clonotype was detected ten times or more. V is TRBV5-1 and J is TRBJ1-1; no reliable D call. Trimming took 4 bases from V and 1 from J, leaving 11 bases between them. CDR3 length equals 14 residues. Germline lookup yields CDR1 SGHRS and CDR2 YFSETQ. The CDR3 DNA is TGCGCCAGCAGCCAATACGGGGAGAACACTGAAGCTTTCTTT. Translating gives CASSQYGENTEAFF.